The 32 T cell receptor beta chains below come from one sample, sequenced in a study of T cell repertoires in cytomegalovirus infection. One entry per CDR3 protein results from TCRdb running MiXCR on the reads. Among over 150,000 distinct CDR3 sequences listed, about a sixth were seen once. What was sequenced was CD8+ T cells from PBMCs. These receptors all come from a human donor in good health (CMV status not recorded). Some clones in this sample may be carry-over from other donors' samples.

The chain combines TRBV29-1 with TRBJ2-7; D uncertain. This CDR3 contains 12 residues. V dropped 2 bases and J dropped 6 bases, with 11 bases sitting between them. Germline assignment: CDR1 SQVTM and CDR2 ANQGSEA. CDR3 in DNA: TGCAGCGTTGAAACAGAACTGAGCGAGCAGTACTTC. This translates into CSVETELSEQYF.

This chain joins TRBV6-6 and TRBJ1-5, with 12 bases identical to TRBD1. J was trimmed by 4 bases and V by 4 bases; bases with no gene match: 8. This CDR3 region has 17 residues. CDR1 MNHNY and CDR2 SVGAGI come from the germline V gene (reference sequence). As DNA, the CDR3 is TGTGCCAGCAGTTGGGACAGGGGGCGTACGGGAAATCAGCCCCAGCATTTT. Amino acid sequence: CASSWDRGRTGNQPQHF.

V and J are TRBV12-3 or TRBV12-4 and TRBJ2-2; the D gene is possibly TRBD2 (5 bases). Trimming left V 6 bases short and J 1 base short, with 21 bases between. The CDR3 is 18 amino acids. CDR3 coding DNA: TGTGCCAGCAGGAGGGAACCCCGTCCCCCGTGGAACACCGGGGAGCTGTTTTTT. Translation: CASRREPRPPWNTGELFF.

The chain recombines TRBV7-9 with TRBJ2-3; weak D call: TRBD2 (6 bases). CDR1 and CDR2 from the germline V gene are SEHNR and FQNEAQ (reference sequence). The V gene lost 5 bases and the J gene lost 4 bases, with 10 bases spanning the gap. The CDR3 consists of 13 residues. CDR3 sequence: CASSLRLADTQYF. DNA of the CDR3: TGTGCCAGCAGCCTCAGACTAGCAGATACGCAGTATTTT.

This clonotype has a handful of counts. The CDR3: CASSFQTEVSYNEQFF. CDR3 DNA sequence: TGTGCCAGCAGTTTTCAGACGGAGGTCTCCTACAATGAGCAGTTCTTC. V is TRBV12-3 or TRBV12-4 and J is TRBJ2-1; a weak D match, TRBD2 (5 bases). This CDR3 region has 16 residues. Trimming removed 3 bases from V and 0 bases from J, with 12 bases in between.

The genes are TRBV19 and TRBJ1-2; D gene ambiguous. Germline CDR1 is LNHDA and CDR2 is SQIVND (reference sequence). Trimming pared 5 bases from V and 4 bases from J, leaving 17 bases between. The length of the CDR3 is 15 residues. CDR3 loop: CASSWVPDSLYGYTF. As DNA, the CDR3 is TGTGCCAGTAGTTGGGTCCCGGACTCCCTCTATGGCTACACCTTC. Full variable domain (outside the CDR3, taken from reference TRBV19 and TRBJ1-2): DGGITQSPKYLFRKEGQNVTLSCEQNLNHDAMYWYRQDPGQGLRLIYYSQIVNDFQKGDIAEGYSVSREKKESFPLTVTSAQKNPTAFYLCASSWVPDSLYGYTFGSGTRLTVV.

J is TRBJ2-7 and V is TRBV30; D is ambiguous. CDR3 size: 10 residues. Germline V gene lookup returns CDR1 GTSNPN and CDR2 SVGIG (reference sequence). The V and J ends lost 5 bases and 6 bases respectively, with 8 bases between them. DNA for the CDR3: TGTGCCTGGGGCCCTCGCGAGCAGTACTTC. It yields the protein CAWGPREQYF.

The V call is TRBV7-9, the J call TRBJ2-7, with D perhaps TRBD1 (5 bases). Per germline, CDR1 SEHNR and CDR2 FQNEAQ (reference sequence). The CDR3 sequence is 16 residues long. V was shortened by 5 bases and J by 1 base, with 18 bases between the two germline ends. As DNA, the CDR3 is TGTGCCAGCAGCCCCTCGGGTGGACACTCGTCCTACGAGCAGTACTTC. Translation gives CASSPSGGHSSYEQYF.

This clonotype turned up a few times. It is likely a read error, because the conserved phenylalanine at the end of the CDR3 is missing. This chain uses TRBV7-6 with TRBJ2-7; 11 nucleotides agree with TRBD1. J lost 2 bases, V lost 5 bases, and 8 bases had no gene match. Germline V gene lookup returns CDR1 SGHVS and CDR2 FNYEAQ. This CDR3 is built from 16 residues. The CDR3: CASSPAGDRGTYEQYL. CDR3 nucleotide sequence: TGTGCCAGCAGCCCTGCAGGGGACAGGGGGACCTACGAGCAGTACTTG.

The chain carries TRBV6-2 or TRBV6-3 and TRBJ2-1; 10 bases match TRBD2. The CDR3 totals 16 residues. Germline CDR1 MNHEY, CDR2 SVGEGT. The J segment lost 2 bases and the V segment lost 5 bases, leaving 6 bases of the junction unmatched. CDR3 protein: CASSPVLAGAYNEQFF. For the CDR3, the DNA is TGTGCCAGCAGTCCCGTTCTAGCGGGGGCCTACAATGAGCAGTTCTTC.

The chain combines TRBV5-6 with TRBJ2-1; 7 nucleotides line up with TRBD1. The CDR3 sequence is 14 residues long. With V trimmed by 7 bases and J by 8 bases, 12 bases remained unmatched. Germline V lookup: CDR1 SGHDT, CDR2 YYEEEE. In DNA, the CDR3 is TGTGCCAGCGGACGCCGGGACAGAGATTATGAGCAGTTCTTC. Translation gives CASGRRDRDYEQFF. The entire variable domain, with the rest obtained from reference TRBV5-6 and TRBJ2-1, is as follows: DAGVTQSPTHLIKTRGQQVTLRCSPKSGHDTVSWYQQALGQGPQFIFQYYEEEERQRGNFPDRFSGHQFPNYSSELNVNALLLGDSALYLCASGRRDRDYEQFFGPGTRLTVL.

A few counts support this clonotype. The J gene is TRBJ2-3, the V gene TRBV6-2 or TRBV6-3, with TRBD2 matching 14 bases. CDR1 is MNHEY, CDR2 SVGEGT, per germline. Unmatched junction bases numbered 12, after V lost 6 bases and J lost 4 bases. This CDR3 has 18 amino acids. CDR3 DNA: TGTGCCAGCAGCTTCGGACTAGCGGGGGGCCGCCTGTCAGATACGCAGTATTTT. Translation gives CASSFGLAGGRLSDTQYF.

This clonotype was detected a few times. The chain recombines TRBV27 with TRBJ1-1; D is perhaps TRBD1 (6 bases). Germline V gene sequence: CDR1 MNHEY, CDR2 SMNVEV (reference sequence). The V end was cut by 4 bases, the J end by 4 bases, with 16 bases between. CDR3 length: 15 amino acids. Written as DNA, the CDR3 is TGTGCCAGCAGTTCTTATCCCACAGGGTCCACTGAAGCTTTCTTT. It codes for CASSSYPTGSTEAFF.

This clonotype was seen more than once but under ten times. The V gene is TRBV20-1, the J gene TRBJ2-5, with 12 bases aligning to TRBD2. This CDR3 has 16 residues. V lost 0 bases and J lost 3; bases outside the gene matches: 5. Per germline, CDR1 DFQATT and CDR2 SNEGSKA (reference sequence). The DNA of the CDR3 is TGCAGTGCTAGAGACCCTAGGACTAGCGGGGAAGAGACCCAGTACTTC. Its protein is CSARDPRTSGEETQYF.

CDR3 protein: CSATQDGNSYNEQFF. The CDR3 DNA sequence: TGCAGTGCTACCCAGGACGGAAACTCCTACAATGAGCAGTTCTTC. The chain employs TRBV20-1 and TRBJ2-1; no clear D. V shed 4 bases and J shed 0 bases, with 13 bases lying between them. The CDR3 runs 15 residues. CDR1 and CDR2 from the germline V gene are DFQATT and SNEGSKA (reference sequence).

This clonotype was counted ten times or more. The CDR3 here is CASSYGMNTEAFF. The CDR3 DNA is TGTGCCAGCAGTTACGGCATGAACACTGAAGCTTTCTTT. The chain recombines TRBV6-2 or TRBV6-3 with TRBJ1-1, with D unresolved. CDR1 is MNHEY and CDR2 is SVGEGT in the germline V gene. CDR3 size: 13 residues. The V gene lost 2 bases and the J gene lost 0 bases, with 4 bases spanning the gap.

The chain carries TRBV6-2 or TRBV6-3 and TRBJ1-1; no firm D call. Germline V CDR1 and CDR2: MNHEY, SVGEGT. Deletions cut 11 bases from V and 1 base from J, with 14 bases between. CDR3 size: 13 residues. The CDR3 reads CALQLGQNTEAFF. CDR3 in DNA: TGTGCCCTTCAGCTTGGGCAGAACACTGAAGCTTTCTTT.

In its sample, this clonotype was seen a few times. This chain connects TRBV7-9 to TRBJ2-1; D is uncertain. Deletions cut 4 bases from V and 3 bases from J, with 10 bases between. Per the germline V gene, CDR1 is SEHNR and CDR2 is FQNEAQ (reference sequence). The CDR3 length is 14 residues. The CDR3 DNA follows: TGTGCCAGCAGCTCCCCCCTCAGCTACAATGAGCAGTTCTTC. This encodes CASSSPLSYNEQFF.

The chain uses TRBV20-1 and TRBJ2-5; D remains unclear. Germline assignment: CDR1 DFQATT and CDR2 SNEGSKA (reference sequence). The CDR3 consists of 14 residues. V gave up 1 base and J gave up 4 bases, with 13 bases separating them. CDR3 amino acids: CSARGTPRRETQYF. The CDR3 region has the DNA TGCAGTGCTAGAGGTACCCCCAGACGAGAGACCCAGTACTTC.

The chain recombines TRBV7-9 with TRBJ2-5; 9 bases are a match to TRBD1. The CDR3 extends over 14 amino acids. In germline, CDR1 is SEHNR, CDR2 FQNEAQ (reference sequence). V was pared by 6 bases and J by 3 bases, with 5 bases of the junction left unmatched. CDR3 nucleotides: TGTGCCAGCAGTCCCGGGACAGGGAAAGAGACCCAGTACTTC. Residues: CASSPGTGKETQYF.

This clonotype appeared many times. The chain is built from TRBV7-2 and TRBJ1-2; D remains unclear. Germline V CDR1 and CDR2: SGHTA, FQGNSA. V was clipped by 5 bases and J by 8 bases, with 24 bases between them. The CDR3 runs to 16 residues. This CDR3 is CASSGNGSVYVDGYTF. CDR3 in DNA: TGTGCCAGCAGCGGTAACGGGTCTGTATATGTTGACGGCTACACCTTC.

This clonotype was picked up a small number of times. The chain uses TRBV27 and TRBJ2-1, with TRBD2 matching over 7 bases. This CDR3 comprises 14 residues. The junction had 8 bases not matched to a gene; V was cut back by 5 bases and J by 7 bases. The V gene's germline CDR1 is MNHEY and CDR2 SMNVEV (reference sequence). DNA for the CDR3: TGTGCCAGCAGTGGGAGGGGCGTTGGGAATGAGCAGTTCTTC. Its protein product is CASSGRGVGNEQFF.

A few counts support this clonotype. The CDR3 DNA reads as TGTGCCAGCATTCCGGACAGGGACAACATTCAGTACTTC. Translation gives CASIPDRDNIQYF. The chain employs TRBV6-6 and TRBJ2-4; the match to TRBD1 covers 8 bases. The CDR3 consists of 13 residues. From germline, CDR1 is MNHNY and CDR2 SVGAGI (reference sequence). The J segment lost 7 bases and the V segment lost 7 bases, leaving 6 bases of the junction unmatched.

The chain has TRBV27 and TRBJ2-1; TRBD1 agrees at 7 bases. CDR3 length: 13 residues. The germline gives CDR1 MNHEY, CDR2 SMNVEV (reference sequence). V was pared by 3 bases and J by 10 bases, with 6 bases of the junction left unmatched. The CDR3 sequence: CASSLGQLREQFF. The CDR3 bases are TGTGCCAGCAGTTTGGGACAGCTTAGGGAGCAGTTCTTC.

The rearrangement uses TRBV4-1 and TRBJ1-6; no firm D call. CDR3 length equals 14 residues. V was pared by 2 bases and J by 7 bases, with 9 bases between. Germline loops: CDR1 MGHRA, CDR2 YSYEKL. The CDR3 sequence: CASSQISRNSPLHF. The CDR3 DNA reads TGCGCCAGCAGCCAAATCTCAAGGAATTCACCCCTCCACTTT.

J is TRBJ2-3 and V is TRBV10-1; D is undetermined. This CDR3 comprises 12 residues. Trimming took 5 bases from V and 4 from J, leaving 7 bases between them. Germline assignment: CDR1 WNHNN and CDR2 SYGVQD (reference sequence). CDR3 amino acids: CASSSFADTQYF. CDR3 DNA sequence: TGCGCCAGCAGTTCGTTCGCAGATACGCAGTATTTT.

The V and J genes are TRBV6-5 and TRBJ1-1, with 7 bases matching TRBD1. CDR1 is MNHEY, CDR2 SVGAGI, per germline. The trim removed 0 bases at V and 1 base at J, leaving 2 bases unmatched. The CDR3 extends over 15 amino acids. The CDR3 DNA sequence: TGTGCCAGCAGTTACTCTAGGACAGGGAACACTGAAGCTTTCTTT. Translating it yields CASSYSRTGNTEAFF.

The chain employs TRBV30 and TRBJ1-1; 7 positions agree with TRBD1. The CDR3 sequence is 14 residues long. J gave up 0 bases and V 3 bases, and 4 bases lay outside the gene matches. Germline V lookup: CDR1 GTSNPN, CDR2 SVGIG (reference sequence). The CDR3, as DNA: TGTGCCTGGAGGAATCAGGGGGTGAACACTGAAGCTTTCTTT. It specifies CAWRNQGVNTEAFF.

This clonotype occurred many times. The gene calls are TRBV7-2 and TRBJ1-3; D is possibly TRBD1 (6 bases). The germline V gene encodes CDR1 SGHTA and CDR2 FQGNSA. The CDR3 runs to 16 residues. Deletions cut 7 bases from V and 2 bases from J, with 18 bases between. The CDR3: CASISKGGATGNTIYF. The CDR3 nucleotides read TGTGCCAGCATCTCCAAAGGGGGGGCGACTGGAAACACCATATATTTT.

The J gene is TRBJ2-3, the V gene TRBV4-2, with 7 bases aligning to TRBD2. Germline values: CDR1 LGHNA, CDR2 YNFKEQ. Trimming took 0 bases from V and 2 from J; bases not matched to a gene: 8. The CDR3 runs to 17 residues. As DNA, the CDR3 is TGTGCCAGCAGCCAAGATCAGAGCGGGACCCTCACAGATACGCAGTATTTT. Protein: CASSQDQSGTLTDTQYF.

The chain uses TRBV7-6 and TRBJ2-7, with 7 positions matching TRBD1. There are 11 residues in the CDR3. The germline V gene has CDR1 SGHVS and CDR2 FNYEAQ. V dropped 4 bases and J dropped 11; count of bases not matched to a gene: 5. The CDR3 sequence is CASSSGQVKYF. In DNA, the CDR3 is TGTGCCAGCAGCTCCGGACAGGTCAAGTACTTC. The full variable domain, completed using reference TRBV7-6 and TRBJ2-7, is GAGVSQSPRYKVTKRGQDVALRCDPISGHVSLYWYRQALGQGPEFLTYFNYEAQQDKSGLPNDRFSAERPEGSISTLTIQRTEQRDSAMYRCASSSGQVKYFGPGTRLTVT.

This clonotype was picked up many times. V and J are TRBV7-2 and TRBJ1-1; no firm D call. Germline V lookup: CDR1 SGHTA, CDR2 FQGNSA. The CDR3 sequence is 14 residues long. Trimming removed 7 bases from V and 1 base from J, with 13 bases in between. The CDR3 sequence is CASNWWQKNTEAFF. As DNA, the CDR3 is TGTGCCAGCAACTGGTGGCAGAAGAACACTGAAGCTTTCTTT.